The source of this T cell receptor beta chain is a study of blood T cell repertoires in COVID-19. Study details: Samples of COVID-19 (acute and convalescent) were obtained from the United States, Italy and Spain.

TCRdb keeps only in-frame clones here, not all; method: immunoSEQ multiplex PCR. This sample carries a few hundred thousand clones, approximately 85% of them seen once, and the ten largest clones take about 7%. From germline, CDR1 is SGDLS and CDR2 YYNGEE. Losses at the gene ends were 4 bases for V and 3 bases for J; bases not matched to a gene: 7. CDR3 length: 15 amino acids. Sequenced: peripheral blood. The V gene is TRBV9, the J gene TRBJ2-3; 8 bases match TRBD2. This TCR was recovered from a human donor in a cohort sampled during active COVID-19. Here the CDR3 reads CASSSRGGVTDTQYF. The CDR3 DNA is TGTGCCAGCAGCTCCCGGGGGGGAGTGACAGATACGCAGTATTTT. Full variable domain (outside the CDR3, taken from reference TRBV9 and TRBJ2-3): DSGVTQTPKHLITATGQRVTLRCSPRSGDLSVYWYQQSLDQGLQFLIQYYNGEERAKGNILERFSAQQFPDLHSELNLSSLELGDSALYFCASSSRGGVTDTQYFGPGTRLTVL.